What follows is one TCR beta chain and its context. The antigen is undetermined. The data stem from a study of T cells expressing NK-cell markers. Study-level findings and limits: HCMV specificity of expanded NKG2C+ T cell clones remained unclear.

CDR3 size: 14 residues. TCRdb re-analyzed the 5' RACE reads; it lists each CDR3 protein once, without DNA. The sample has about 550,000 distinct CDR3 sequences. V gene TRBV12-3 or TRBV12-4 combines with J gene TRBJ2-5. This TCR was sampled from a man between 18 and 35 years old in good health. Sequencing input: blood T cells: a sorted CD56 or NKG2C T cell subset, CD4+ or CD8+ T cells, or bulk PBMC T cells (not recorded which). The CDR3 sequence is CASSRRRYQETQYF.